These T cell receptor beta chains were read from a single sample in a study of blood T cells in healthy people across ages. TCRdb processed the 5' RACE reads anew with MiXCR; each CDR3 protein has one entry. The data show some 1.7 million distinct CDR3 sequences, 28% seen once. Sequenced input: blood. Receptors were obtained from a woman younger than 45 in good health. The CDR3 runs from the conserved cysteine through the conserved F or W. Fields, in order: CDR3 protein, V gene, CDR3 length.

CDR3aa: CASSLARGGGSEQFF
v_gene: TRBV7-9
len: 15

CDR3aa: CSATGTYYGYTF
v_gene: TRBV20-1
len: 12

CDR3aa: CASSLLSEKLFF
v_gene: TRBV12-3/TRBV12-4
len: 12

CDR3aa: CASSHLTTASPLHF
v_gene: TRBV14
len: 14

CDR3aa: CASRRGLNSYEQYF
v_gene: TRBV10-2
len: 14

CDR3aa: CASSPGISGGTDTQYF
v_gene: TRBV12-3/TRBV12-4
len: 16

CDR3aa: CSASSGQSKETQYF
v_gene: TRBV20-1
len: 14

CDR3aa: CSAGQGAEGNQPQHF
v_gene: TRBV20-1
len: 15

CDR3aa: CASSETGGVFTEAFF
v_gene: TRBV10-2
len: 15

CDR3aa: CASSYPTSGSSETQYF
v_gene: TRBV7-2
len: 16

CDR3aa: CASSADRATYNEQFF
v_gene: TRBV2
len: 15

CDR3aa: CASSGGRRDTQYF
v_gene: TRBV10-2
len: 13

CDR3aa: CASSSGLAGVSYNEQFF
v_gene: TRBV9
len: 17

CDR3aa: CASSFWGARTYEQYF
v_gene: TRBV5-6
len: 15

CDR3aa: CASSQDRAADTQYF
v_gene: TRBV3-1
len: 14

CDR3aa: CASSFDQGTQYF
v_gene: TRBV7-2
len: 12

CDR3aa: CSVVGGAGGELFF
v_gene: TRBV29-1
len: 13

CDR3aa: CASSFGTTTDTPYF
v_gene: TRBV11-2
len: 14

CDR3aa: CASNYPGPQKDEQYF
v_gene: TRBV7-9
len: 15

CDR3aa: CASSAGTGEPQETQYF
v_gene: TRBV7-6
len: 16

CDR3aa: CASSLVQNRQETQYF
v_gene: TRBV7-2
len: 15

CDR3aa: CSVERGGSTEAFF
v_gene: TRBV29-1
len: 13

CDR3aa: CASSSEPLVGPDTQYF
v_gene: TRBV7-2
len: 16

CDR3aa: CASKEDRAETQYF
v_gene: TRBV2
len: 13

CDR3aa: CASSYVSLTKSTDTQYF
v_gene: TRBV6-5
len: 17

CDR3aa: CSVFGDSARAEAFF
v_gene: TRBV29-1
len: 14

CDR3aa: CASSFGDPGADTQYF
v_gene: TRBV5-1
len: 15

CDR3aa: CASSPGEGRNQPQHF
v_gene: TRBV18
len: 15

CDR3aa: CASSQERSGGPLYGYTF
v_gene: TRBV4-1
len: 17

CDR3aa: CSATGTSPTQETQYF
v_gene: TRBV20-1
len: 15

CDR3aa: CSTRVPDSHREQFF
v_gene: TRBV20-1
len: 14

CDR3aa: CASSQELGGGEGYTF
v_gene: TRBV4-3
len: 15

CDR3aa: CASSLRDGDEQYF
v_gene: TRBV7-7
len: 13

CDR3aa: CSARDGSSYNSPLHF
v_gene: TRBV20-1
len: 15

CDR3aa: CASSSGLAPYEQYF
v_gene: TRBV5-1
len: 14